These T cell receptor beta chains were read from a single sample in a study of early T cells in non-severe SARS-CoV-2 infection. TCRdb analysed the 5' RACE reads with MiXCR anew, one entry per CDR3 protein. Altogether some 30,000 distinct CDR3 sequences are present, approximately 5.4% being singletons, with the ten largest covering approximately 12%. The specimen sequenced was whole blood. Every receptor here comes from an adult who was a healthcare worker with PCR-confirmed SARS-CoV-2 infection or an uninfected control (not recorded which). The CDR3 runs from the conserved cysteine through the conserved F or W. A D gene is named only where the DNA matches it firmly. Rows give clone size only sometimes, using once, few, many, or a class for an expanded clone.

d_call | j_call | clone_size | v_call | cdr3_aa | cdr3_nt
. | TRBJ2-1 | many | TRBV11-2 | CASSYGTGNEQFF | TGTGCCAGCAGCTACGGGACCGGCAATGAGCAGTTCTTC
TRBD2 | TRBJ2-3 | . | TRBV29-1 | CSGPSGASGSTDTQYF | TGCAGCGGGCCCTCCGGGGCTAGCGGAAGCACAGATACGCAGTATTTT
TRBD2 | TRBJ2-3 | many | TRBV11-2 | CASSLDGLAGANTDTQYF | TGTGCCAGCAGCTTAGACGGACTAGCGGGGGCCAACACAGATACGCAGTATTTT
TRBD1 | TRBJ2-1 | few | TRBV20-1 | CSAEQGDNEQFF | TGCAGTGCCGAACAGGGGGACAATGAGCAGTTCTTC
. | TRBJ2-5 | many | TRBV20-1 | CSAPTGGETQYF | TGCAGTGCCCCGACCGGTGGGGAGACCCAGTACTTC
. | TRBJ2-1 | few | TRBV3-1 | CASSHAGDSYNEQFF | TGTGCCAGCAGCCACGCTGGAGATTCCTACAATGAGCAGTTCTTC
. | TRBJ1-2 | few | TRBV20-1 | CSARDSRTYSLSNYGYTF | TGCAGTGCTAGAGATTCTAGGACATATAGCCTTTCTAACTATGGCTACACCTTC
. | TRBJ2-3 | . | TRBV24-1 | CAVGGASTDTQYF | TGTGCCGTAGGGGGGGCAAGCACAGATACGCAGTATTTT
. | TRBJ2-5 | many | TRBV19 | CASSSLDAHPFGGETQYF | TGTGCCAGTAGTTCTCTCGACGCTCATCCGTTCGGGGGTGAGACCCAGTACTTC
. | TRBJ2-7 | many | TRBV11-2 | CASSLNSFGTTETQYF | TGTGCCAGCAGCTTAAATTCTTTTGGGACCACCGAAACTCAGTACTTC
. | TRBJ2-2 | many | TRBV10-2 | CASSEDSANTGELFF | TGCGCCAGCAGTGAGGATTCCGCGAACACCGGGGAGCTGTTTTTT
TRBD1 | TRBJ2-7 | once | TRBV20-1 | CSAMGQSDEQYF | TGCAGTGCTATGGGACAGTCCGACGAGCAGTACTTC
TRBD2 | TRBJ2-7 | many | TRBV28 | CASRFLAGGQEQYF | TGTGCCAGCAGGTTTCTAGCGGGGGGGCAAGAGCAGTACTTC
. | TRBJ1-5 | many | TRBV19 | CASSMRGTNQPQHF | TGTGCCAGTAGTATGAGGGGGACCAATCAGCCCCAGCATTTT
TRBD1 | TRBJ2-3 | many | TRBV7-8 | CVSSLNRGADTQYF | TGTGTCAGCAGCTTAAACAGGGGTGCAGATACGCAGTATTTT
. | TRBJ1-6 | many | TRBV6-6 | CASSYPTGTQGSPLHF | TGTGCCAGCAGTTACCCTACCGGGACCCAGGGCTCACCCCTCCACTTT